This TCR beta chain stems from a study of shared clonotypes between healthy human individuals. Background on the study: Donors, aged 18 to 49, were a couple of women and a few men.

CDR1 is SGHAT and CDR2 is FQNNGV in the germline V gene. V was clipped by 5 bases and J by 3 bases, with 10 bases between them. The CDR3 is 13 amino acids. An even split of each subset's genomic DNA across several immunoSEQ plates was performed. The data were produced by immunoSEQ multiplex PCR, yet TCRdb's version contains in-frame clones alone and is incomplete. The data contain around 1.9 million clones, about 93% of them singletons. Naive CD8 cells were CD45RO-negative, positively selected for CCR7, excluding terminally differentiated effector memory CD45RA+ cells. Overall study findings and caveats: On the whole, naive subsets had larger estimated richness than memory subsets had.

As concerns this clone: The antigen is not known.

Sequencing was carried out using naive CD8+ T cells from PBMCs. This clonotype originated in a man aged 18-30 years in good health. Some clones in this sample may be carry-over from other donors' samples. The rearrangement links TRBV11-2 to TRBJ2-5; maybe TRBD1 (6 bases). The CDR3 here is CASSQQGKETQYF. The CDR3, as DNA: TGTGCCAGCAGCCAACAGGGTAAAGAGACCCAGTACTTC.